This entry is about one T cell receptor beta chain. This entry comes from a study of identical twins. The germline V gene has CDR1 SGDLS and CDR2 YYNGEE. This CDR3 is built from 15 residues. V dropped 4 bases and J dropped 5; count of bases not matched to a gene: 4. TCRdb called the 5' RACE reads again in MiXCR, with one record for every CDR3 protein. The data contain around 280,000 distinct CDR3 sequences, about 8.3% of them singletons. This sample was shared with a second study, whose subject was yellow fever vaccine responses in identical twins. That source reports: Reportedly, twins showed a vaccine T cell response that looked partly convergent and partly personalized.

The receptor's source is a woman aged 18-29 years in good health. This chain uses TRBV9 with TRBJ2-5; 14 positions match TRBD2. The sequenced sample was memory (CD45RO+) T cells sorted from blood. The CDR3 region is CASSTGLAGGETQYF. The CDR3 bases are TGTGCCAGCAGCACAGGACTAGCGGGAGGTGAGACCCAGTACTTC.